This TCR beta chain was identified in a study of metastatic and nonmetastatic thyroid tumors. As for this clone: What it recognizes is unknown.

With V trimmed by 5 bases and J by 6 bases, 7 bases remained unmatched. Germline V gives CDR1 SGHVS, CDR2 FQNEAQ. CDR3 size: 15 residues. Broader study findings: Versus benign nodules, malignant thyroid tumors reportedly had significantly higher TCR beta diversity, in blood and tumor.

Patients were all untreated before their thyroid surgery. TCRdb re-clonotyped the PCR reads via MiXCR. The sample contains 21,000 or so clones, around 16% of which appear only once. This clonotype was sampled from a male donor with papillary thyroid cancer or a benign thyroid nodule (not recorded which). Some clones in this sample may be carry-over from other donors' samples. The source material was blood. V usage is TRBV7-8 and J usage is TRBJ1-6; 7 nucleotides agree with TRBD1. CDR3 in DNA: TGTGCCAGCAGCCCCCTGACAGGGACTAATTCACCCCTCCACTTT. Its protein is CASSPLTGTNSPLHF.